These 26 T cell receptor beta chains originate from one sample sequenced in a study of blood T cells in healthy people across ages. Combining a sample-barcoded 5' primer with a J-beta primer mix, a second PCR ran for about 7 to 11 cycles. TCRdb recomputed calls from the 5' RACE reads with MiXCR, one row per CDR3 protein. The repertoire includes more than 650,000 distinct CDR3 sequences, 20% to 25% of them detected once, and about 22% sits in the top ten. The specimen sequenced was blood. The receptors shown here come from a man between 70 and 80 years old in good health.

This clonotype was counted a few times. Germline and junction disagree at one end, which may indicate a read error. The rearrangement links TRBV7-8 to TRBJ2-5; D not certain. Germline V lookup: CDR1 SGHVS, CDR2 FQNEAQ. This CDR3 is built from 15 residues. The CDR3 nucleotides are TGTGCCAGCAGCTTAGTTTCGCTGGGAATGGAGATCCAGTACTTC. Its translation: CASSLVSLGMEIQYF.

This rearrangement joins TRBV6-6 to TRBJ2-5, with D perhaps assigned TRBD1 or TRBD2 (6 bases each). Looked up from germline, CDR1 is MNHNY and CDR2 is SVGAGI (reference sequence). This CDR3 has 15 residues. Trimming took off 0 bases at V and 5 bases at J, with 13 bases between the two ends. The CDR3 region is CASSYSKGGWETQYF. The DNA of the CDR3 is TGTGCCAGCAGTTACTCGAAGGGGGGTTGGGAGACCCAGTACTTC.

This clonotype was recorded many times. J is TRBJ2-5 and V is TRBV20-1, with D possibly matching TRBD1 (5 bases). Germline values: CDR1 DFQATT, CDR2 SNEGSKA (reference sequence). The V end was cut by 0 bases, the J end by 2 bases, with 13 bases between. The CDR3 sequence is 15 residues long. This CDR3 reads CSARESKGLQETQYF. The CDR3 region has the DNA TGCAGTGCTAGAGAGTCCAAGGGGCTACAAGAGACCCAGTACTTC.

This rearrangement joins TRBV6-7 to TRBJ1-2; D is undetermined. TRBV6-7 is treated as an ORF (open reading frame) with a function not yet certain. V was clipped by 1 base and J by 4 bases, with 7 bases between them. The CDR3 is 13 amino acids. The CDR3 DNA sequence: TGTGCCAGCAGTTACTGGGCAGGCTATGGCTACACCTTC. This translates into CASSYWAGYGYTF.

The CDR3, as DNA: TGTGCCAGCAGCCAAGACTGGGGGGCCAACGTCCTGACTTTC. Protein: CASSQDWGANVLTF. The chain joins TRBV3-1 to TRBJ2-6; no clear D gene. CDR1 is LGHDT, CDR2 YNNKEL, per germline (reference sequence). V was trimmed by 0 bases and J by 4 bases, leaving 4 bases between them. The CDR3 runs to 14 residues.

The chain employs TRBV6-5 and TRBJ2-4; 8 nucleotides align to TRBD2. This CDR3 region has 15 residues. Germline V lookup: CDR1 MNHEY, CDR2 SVGAGI. V lost 6 bases, J lost 3 bases, and 7 bases stayed unmatched. In nucleotides, the CDR3 is TGTGCCAGCAGCCTCGGGGGGGTCGGCAAAAACATTCAGTACTTC. Its translation: CASSLGGVGKNIQYF.

This clonotype was recorded a few times. This sequence joins TRBV20-1 and TRBJ2-3; 7 bases line up with TRBD1. The CDR3 contains 13 residues. The germline V gene has CDR1 DFQATT and CDR2 SNEGSKA (reference sequence). V trimming: 4 bases; J trimming: 5 bases; junction bases outside the gene matches: 6. CDR3 sequence reads: CSAKGGGRDTQYF. The CDR3 bases are TGCAGTGCTAAAGGGGGCGGTCGAGATACGCAGTATTTT.

The chain links TRBV20-1 to TRBJ2-1; 9 bases are a match to TRBD2. V was pared by 5 bases and J by 4 bases, with 6 bases of the junction left unmatched. This CDR3 is 14 amino acids long. Germline CDR1 reads DFQATT; CDR2 reads SNEGSKA (reference sequence). The CDR3 DNA reads as TGCAGTGCTGGGGGACTAGCAGGATACAATGAGCAGTTCTTC. It is translated as CSAGGLAGYNEQFF.

This clonotype showed up just a few times. CDR3: CASSGGQNTGELFF. The CDR3 DNA is TGCGCCAGCAGCGGGGGCCAGAACACCGGGGAGCTGTTTTTT. The gene calls are TRBV5-1 and TRBJ2-2; tentative D call: TRBD1 (6 bases). V lost 4 bases and J 1 base, leaving 8 bases between the germline ends. CDR1 and CDR2 (germline): SGHRS, YFSETQ. The CDR3 sequence is 14 residues long.

The V and J genes are TRBV20-1 and TRBJ2-3; D uncertain. The CDR3 is made up of 14 amino acids. Trimming took off 3 bases at V and 1 base at J, with 11 bases between the two ends. Germline loops: CDR1 DFQATT, CDR2 SNEGSKA (reference sequence). The CDR3 protein is CSARASVGTDTQYF. CDR3 in DNA: TGCAGTGCTAGGGCTAGTGTGGGCACAGATACGCAGTATTTT.

This clonotype was recorded at least ten times. J is TRBJ1-2 and V is TRBV29-1; D uncertain. This CDR3 has 12 amino acids. Trimming took 6 bases from V and 2 from J, leaving 10 bases between them. Per germline, CDR1 SQVTM and CDR2 ANQGSEA. CDR3 residues: CSVGSGNYGYTF. As DNA, the CDR3 is TGCAGCGTAGGCAGCGGCAACTATGGCTACACCTTC.

This clonotype was observed a handful of times. The CDR3 DNA reads TGTGCCATCAGCGCTGTCACAGGGGATCAGCCCCAGCATTTT. Its protein product is CAISAVTGDQPQHF. This chain joins TRBV10-3 and TRBJ1-5; TRBD1 matches 7 bases. The CDR3 extends over 14 amino acids. Germline lookup yields CDR1 ENHRY and CDR2 SYGVKD. The ends lost 6 bases at V and 5 bases at J; junction bases unmatched: 7.

The chain couples TRBV20-1 to TRBJ2-1; D gene unclear. The CDR3 has 12 amino acids. The V end lost 0 bases, the J end lost 8 bases, and 8 bases lay between the germline ends. Germline loops: CDR1 DFQATT, CDR2 SNEGSKA (reference sequence). In DNA, the CDR3 is TGCAGTGCTAGAGATTCTATCGATGAGCAGTTCTTC. Translating it yields CSARDSIDEQFF.

This clonotype showed up just once. The rearrangement uses TRBV29-1 and TRBJ2-5; D may be TRBD1 or TRBD2 (5 bases each). CDR3 length: 14 residues. V was shortened by 6 bases and J by 7 bases, with 21 bases between the two germline ends. Germline CDR1 is SQVTM and CDR2 is ANQGSEA. The CDR3 loop is CSVAGTVQVGTQYF. CDR3 bases: TGCAGCGTCGCCGGGACGGTGCAAGTGGGGACCCAGTACTTC.

This clonotype was counted only a few times. This chain uses TRBV14 with TRBJ1-4; 8 nucleotides match TRBD1. Looked up from germline, CDR1 is SGHDN and CDR2 is FVKESK. The CDR3 is 15 amino acids. The junction had 4 bases not matched to a gene; V was cut back by 5 bases and J by 2 bases. The CDR3 spells CASSSYRGTNEKLFF. In DNA form, the CDR3 reads TGTGCCAGCAGCTCTTACAGGGGGACTAATGAAAAACTGTTTTTT.

This clonotype was seen a few times. The gene calls are TRBV6-2 or TRBV6-3 and TRBJ2-5; D not resolved. Germline CDR1 is MNHEY and CDR2 is SVGEGT. V lost 5 bases, J lost 0 bases, and 7 bases lay in between. This CDR3 region has 13 residues. This CDR3 reads CASSRPNQETQYF. CDR3 sequence (DNA): TGTGCCAGCAGTAGACCGAACCAAGAGACCCAGTACTTC.

The gene calls are TRBV29-1 and TRBJ1-1, with D uncertain. The CDR3 runs to 14 residues. CDR1 is SQVTM and CDR2 is ANQGSEA in the germline V gene. Trimming took off 7 bases at V and 0 bases at J, with 15 bases between the two ends. The CDR3 nucleotides read TGCAGCGCCGCGATACACCTCATGAACACTGAAGCTTTCTTT. Translation gives CSAAIHLMNTEAFF. The whole variable domain, remainder taken from reference TRBV29-1 and TRBJ1-1, is SAVISQKPSRDICQRGTSLTIQCQVDSQVTMMFWYRQQPGQSLTLIATANQGSEATYESGFVIDKFPISRPNLTFSTLTVSNMSPEDSSIYLCSAAIHLMNTEAFFGQGTRLTVV.

This clonotype has only a few counts. The chain has TRBV30 and TRBJ2-3; 7 bases are a match to TRBD2. The CDR3 covers 15 residues. Per the germline V gene, CDR1 is GTSNPN and CDR2 is SVGIG (reference sequence). The V gene end was trimmed by 5 bases and the J gene end by 5 bases; junction bases not matched to a gene: 13. In DNA, the CDR3 is TGTGCCTGGCAGATAGGACTAGTATCCGTAGATACGCAGTATTTT. Translation gives CAWQIGLVSVDTQYF.

The table lists this clonotype with a few counts. The chain combines TRBV7-8 with TRBJ2-1; 10 positions agree with TRBD1. CDR1 is SGHVS and CDR2 is FQNEAQ in the germline V gene. The J segment lost 2 bases and the V segment lost 7 bases, leaving 5 bases of the junction unmatched. CDR3 length equals 15 residues. CDR3 amino acids: CASTVTGGPYNEQFF. As DNA, the CDR3 is TGTGCCAGCACAGTGACAGGGGGCCCCTACAATGAGCAGTTCTTC.

This clonotype was detected only a few times. The chain has TRBV29-1 and TRBJ2-6, with D possibly being TRBD1 (6 bases). The CDR3 totals 16 residues. Trimming took 0 bases from V and 2 from J, leaving 11 bases between them. CDR1 is SQVTM and CDR2 is ANQGSEA in the germline V gene. CDR3 protein: CSVEDRGETGANVLTF. In DNA form, the CDR3 reads TGCAGCGTTGAAGACAGGGGAGAAACTGGGGCCAACGTCCTGACTTTC.

This clonotype has a count of ten or more. The chain is built from TRBV4-3 and TRBJ2-3; D is tentatively TRBD1 or TRBD2 (6 bases each). V dropped 0 bases and J dropped 6 bases, with 16 bases sitting between them. Looked up from germline, CDR1 is LGHNA and CDR2 is YSLEER. This CDR3 is built from 16 residues. CDR3: CASSQDEGGQKDTQYF. Here the CDR3 DNA reads TGCGCCAGCAGCCAAGATGAGGGGGGACAAAAGGATACGCAGTATTTT.

The CDR3 here is CASSFIAGGKEQYV. CDR3 DNA: TGTGCCAGCAGTTTTATAGCGGGAGGGAAGGAGCAGTACGTC. This chain joins TRBV27 and TRBJ2-7; 11 bases are a match to TRBD2. The germline gives CDR1 MNHEY, CDR2 SMNVEV (reference sequence). The length of the CDR3 is 14 residues. The V gene end was trimmed by 3 bases and the J gene end by 7 bases; junction bases not matched to a gene: 5.

The chain links TRBV5-1 to TRBJ2-5; unclear D gene. V was pared by 1 base and J by 4 bases, with 14 bases between. Germline lookup yields CDR1 SGHRS and CDR2 YFSETQ. The CDR3 has 15 residues. The CDR3 reads CASSLSRPEVETQYF. The CDR3 nucleotides are TGCGCCAGCAGCTTGTCACGCCCCGAAGTAGAGACCCAGTACTTC.

CDR3 bases: TGTGCCAGCAGCGCCGACCGGGACAGGCCATATACGCAGTATTTT. Amino acids: CASSADRDRPYTQYF. The chain combines TRBV5-6 with TRBJ2-3; 8 bases are a match to TRBD1. V lost 4 bases and J lost 7; bases outside the gene matches: 11. This CDR3 contains 15 residues. Germline-derived CDR1 and CDR2 are SGHDT and YYEEEE. The full variable domain, rest sourced from reference TRBV5-6 and TRBJ2-3, is DAGVTQSPTHLIKTRGQQVTLRCSPKSGHDTVSWYQQALGQGPQFIFQYYEEEERQRGNFPDRFSGHQFPNYSSELNVNALLLGDSALYLCASSADRDRPYTQYFGPGTRLTVL.

This clonotype came up many times. The V gene is TRBV6-2 or TRBV6-3, the J gene TRBJ1-6; a possible D gene is TRBD1 (5 bases). CDR3 length: 13 amino acids. V was shortened by 8 bases and J by 8 bases, with 13 bases between the two germline ends. Germline V gene sequence: CDR1 MNHEY, CDR2 SVGEGT. The CDR3 DNA is TGTGCCAGCTCCGGGACGGATTATTCACCCCTCCACTTT. This sequence encodes CASSGTDYSPLHF.

This clonotype was counted a few times. CDR3 sequence reads: CASRFHRGIYGYTF. Here the CDR3 DNA reads TGTGCCAGCAGATTCCACAGGGGAATCTATGGCTACACCTTC. The chain is built from TRBV28 and TRBJ1-2; 7 bases match TRBD1. J lost 4 bases, V lost 6 bases, and 8 bases had no gene match. This CDR3 region has 14 residues. Germline CDR1 and CDR2: MDHEN and SYDVKM.